The 17 T cell receptor beta chains listed next were all sequenced from one sample in a study of T cell repertoires in cytomegalovirus infection. TCRdb independently ran MiXCR on the reads; one entry per CDR3 protein. The repertoire holds hundreds of thousands of distinct CDR3 sequences, with about 24% as singletons. The sample taken for sequencing was CD8+ T cells from PBMCs. The origin of the receptors is a human donor in good health (CMV status not recorded). Some clones in this sample may be carry-over from other donors' samples.

The V and J genes are TRBV2 and TRBJ1-5; D ambiguous. Trimming left V 2 bases short and J 7 bases short, with 15 bases between. This CDR3 region has 15 residues. In germline, CDR1 is SNHLY, CDR2 FYNNEI. The DNA for the CDR3 is TGTGCCAGCAGTGAATCGGCGGTCCCGAAGCAGCCCCAGCATTTT. Translation: CASSESAVPKQPQHF.

This chain joins TRBV7-9 and TRBJ1-1; no reliable D call. Trimming stripped 1 base from V and 11 bases from J, with 14 bases between. The CDR3 is 13 residues long. Germline loops: CDR1 SEHNR, CDR2 FQNEAQ (reference sequence). Here the CDR3 reads CASSLEGFDGAFF. The CDR3 bases are TGTGCCAGCAGCTTAGAAGGGTTCGATGGCGCTTTCTTT.

The chain carries TRBV7-6 and TRBJ1-1, with 7 nucleotides matching TRBD1. V was clipped by 0 bases and J by 5 bases; unmatched bases: 6. CDR3 length: 15 amino acids. Germline assignment: CDR1 SGHVS and CDR2 FNYEAQ. CDR3 protein: CASSLAKQGETEAFF. The CDR3 nucleotides read TGTGCCAGCAGCTTAGCGAAGCAGGGGGAGACTGAAGCTTTCTTT.

The chain combines TRBV28 with TRBJ1-2; the D gene is possibly TRBD1 (6 bases). The CDR3 sequence is 14 residues long. Deletions cut 3 bases from V and 6 bases from J, with 14 bases between. Per germline, CDR1 MDHEN and CDR2 SYDVKM. The CDR3 reads CASSLGGPRHGYTF. DNA for the CDR3: TGTGCCAGCAGTTTGGGGGGGCCCCGTCATGGCTACACCTTC.

For this clonotype: This may arise from a read error, as a much more abundant clone is one base away. The chain couples TRBV28 to TRBJ2-3; D might be TRBD1 (7 bases). CDR1 is MDHEN, CDR2 SYDVKM, per germline. The CDR3 has 17 amino acids. CDR3 bases: TGTTCCAGCAGTACTACCGCCACAGGGGAGGACACAGATACGCAGTATTTT. It codes for CSSSTTATGEDTDTQYF.

The table lists this clonotype with a few counts. The chain employs TRBV25-1 and TRBJ1-1; unclear D gene. Trimming removed 0 bases from V and 6 bases from J, with 14 bases in between. Germline V gives CDR1 MGHDK, CDR2 SYGVNS. This CDR3 has 15 residues. Here the CDR3 reads CASSEYGPELAEAFF. CDR3 sequence (DNA): TGTGCCAGCAGTGAATATGGCCCAGAGTTAGCTGAAGCTTTCTTT.

The chain uses TRBV14 and TRBJ2-7; TRBD2 aligns across 8 bases. This CDR3 region has 15 residues. CDR1 is SGHDN and CDR2 is FVKESK in the germline V gene. The V and J ends lost 4 bases and 3 bases, in that order; junction bases with no gene match: 8. The CDR3 DNA reads as TGTGCCAGCAGCCTCGGAGGTAGCGGGATCTACGAGCAGTACGTC. As protein: CASSLGGSGIYEQYV.

This clonotype was detected only a few times. This rearrangement joins TRBV4-3 to TRBJ2-1, with D possibly TRBD2 on 5 matching bases. The CDR3 length is 15 residues. Germline V CDR1 and CDR2: LGHNA, YSLEER. The V and J ends lost 0 bases and 9 bases respectively, with 15 bases between them. For the CDR3, the DNA is TGCGCCAGCAGCCAAGATCGAGGGCTGTTGGGTGAGCAGTTCTTC. Its protein product is CASSQDRGLLGEQFF.

The table lists this clonotype with a few counts. The chain combines TRBV7-8 with TRBJ2-5, with 10 bases aligning to TRBD2. The J segment lost 1 base and the V segment lost 3 bases, leaving 5 bases of the junction unmatched. In germline, CDR1 is SGHVS, CDR2 FQNEAQ. This CDR3 spans 16 amino acids. The DNA for the CDR3 is TGTGCCAGCAGCTTCCCAAAGCGGGGGGGCCAAGAGACCCAGTACTTC. Translation gives CASSFPKRGGQETQYF. Based on the CDR3 plus reference TRBV7-8 and TRBJ2-5, the full variable domain is GAGVSQSPRYKVAKRGQDVALRCDPISGHVSLFWYQQALGQGPEFLTYFQNEAQLDKSGLPSDRFFAERPEGSVSTLKIQRTQQEDSAVYLCASSFPKRGGQETQYFGPGTRLLVL.

The V gene is TRBV28, the J gene TRBJ2-1; D unclear. The germline gives CDR1 MDHEN, CDR2 SYDVKM. The CDR3 totals 15 residues. Trimming cost V 4 bases and J 5 bases, with 15 bases left between them. The CDR3 DNA reads TGTGCCAGCAGTTACACGGTGAGCAACGACAATGAGCAGTTCTTC. It is translated as CASSYTVSNDNEQFF.

In its sample, this clonotype was seen a few times. This chain joins TRBV7-3 and TRBJ2-7; 7 bases are a match to TRBD2. CDR3 length: 11 amino acids. Per the germline V gene, CDR1 is SGHTA and CDR2 is FQGTGA. CDR3 coding DNA: TGTGCCAGCAGCTCCGCCCGGGACTACGTTGTC. Translation gives CASSSARDYVV.

The chain has TRBV20-1 and TRBJ2-2; TRBD2 matches at 7 bases. Germline trimming cut 6 bases from V and 4 bases from J; bases unmatched to any gene: 23. The germline V gene encodes CDR1 DFQATT and CDR2 SNEGSKA (reference sequence). The CDR3 has 19 residues. The CDR3 DNA reads TGCAGTGCCTTTTCTGCCCTACTCGGAGCGGGGCCAGGCACCGGGGAGCTGTTTTTT. It is translated as CSAFSALLGAGPGTGELFF.

This clonotype was observed a few times. The chain has TRBV6-5 and TRBJ2-7, with D perhaps TRBD1 (5 bases). The CDR3 length is 13 residues. Trimming took off 5 bases at V and 0 bases at J, with 8 bases between the two ends. Germline-derived CDR1 and CDR2 are MNHEY and SVGAGI. In nucleotides, the CDR3 is TGTGCCAGCAGTCAGGGTTTCTCCTACGAGCAGTACGTC. It yields the protein CASSQGFSYEQYV.

This clonotype was observed a few times. The V call is TRBV29-1, the J call TRBJ1-5; TRBD1 matches at 9 bases. This CDR3 spans 15 amino acids. From germline, CDR1 is SQVTM and CDR2 ANQGSEA. J gave up 3 bases and V 4 bases, and 7 bases lay outside the gene matches. The DNA for the CDR3 is TGCAGCGTTGGGACGGGACAGGGTGACAATCAGCCCCAGCATTTT. Its protein product is CSVGTGQGDNQPQHF.

This clonotype has more than one count but fewer than ten. The J gene is TRBJ1-2, the V gene TRBV7-2; D is possibly TRBD1 (5 bases). Trimming pared 1 base from V and 4 bases from J, leaving 13 bases between. The CDR3 extends over 15 amino acids. Germline CDR1 and CDR2: SGHTA and FQGNSA. The CDR3 spells CASSLVGRTIYGYTF. The CDR3 region has the DNA TGTGCCAGCAGCTTAGTGGGCAGGACAATCTATGGCTACACCTTC.

This clonotype was detected ten times or more. V gene TRBV6-2 or TRBV6-3 combines with J gene TRBJ2-7, with 7 bases fitting TRBD1. The V gene end was trimmed by 2 bases and the J gene end by 4 bases; junction bases not matched to a gene: 8. There are 15 residues in the CDR3. Germline V lookup: CDR1 MNHEY, CDR2 SVGEGT. The CDR3 region is CASSYDRDSGYEQYV. CDR3 DNA: TGTGCCAGCAGTTACGACCGGGACAGCGGATACGAGCAGTACGTC.

The chain is built from TRBV28 and TRBJ1-5; D possibly corresponds to TRBD1 (6 bases). The CDR3 is 13 amino acids. V was cut by 7 bases and J by 6 bases, with 13 bases left in between. The germline gives CDR1 MDHEN, CDR2 SYDVKM. In DNA, the CDR3 is TGTGCCAGCACCCCCCGGGGGCTTCAGCCCCAGCATTTT. It translates to CASTPRGLQPQHF.